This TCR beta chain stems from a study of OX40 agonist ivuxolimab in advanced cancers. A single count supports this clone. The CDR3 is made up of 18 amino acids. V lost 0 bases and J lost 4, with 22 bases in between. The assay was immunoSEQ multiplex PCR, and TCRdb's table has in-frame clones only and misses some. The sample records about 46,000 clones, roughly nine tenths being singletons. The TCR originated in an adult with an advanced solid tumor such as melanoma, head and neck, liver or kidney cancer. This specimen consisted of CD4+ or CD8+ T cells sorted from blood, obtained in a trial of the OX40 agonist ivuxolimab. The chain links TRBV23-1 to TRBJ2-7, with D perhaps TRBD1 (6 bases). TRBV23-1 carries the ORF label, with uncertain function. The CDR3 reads CASSQSAAGVLSGYEQYV. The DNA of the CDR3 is TGCGCCAGCAGTCAATCCGCAGCAGGGGTCTTAAGTGGGTACGAGCAGTACGTC.